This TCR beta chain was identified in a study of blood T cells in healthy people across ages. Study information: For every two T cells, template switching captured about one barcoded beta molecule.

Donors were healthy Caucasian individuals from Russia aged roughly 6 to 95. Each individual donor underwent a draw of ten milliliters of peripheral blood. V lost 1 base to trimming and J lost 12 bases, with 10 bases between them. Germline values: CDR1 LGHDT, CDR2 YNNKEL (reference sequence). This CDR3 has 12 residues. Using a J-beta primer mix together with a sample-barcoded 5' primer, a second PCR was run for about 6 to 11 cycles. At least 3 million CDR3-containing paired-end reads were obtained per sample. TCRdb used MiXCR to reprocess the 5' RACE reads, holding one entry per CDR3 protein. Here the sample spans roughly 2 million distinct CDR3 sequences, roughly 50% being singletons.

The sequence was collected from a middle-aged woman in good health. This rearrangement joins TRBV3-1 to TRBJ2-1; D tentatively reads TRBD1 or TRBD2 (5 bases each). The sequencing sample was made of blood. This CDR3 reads CASSQGGAGQFF. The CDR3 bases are TGTGCCAGCAGCCAAGGAGGGGCAGGGCAGTTCTTC.